This TCR beta chain appears in the sequencing data of a study of molecular identifiers for immune sequencing clone quantification (dated by TCRdb to the late 2010s). Regarding the research as a whole: For a replicate experiment, RNA from around 20,000 or 100,000 naive CD8 T cells was divided into five aliquots, of which four were sequenced. CD8 T cells were used in a methods study to benchmark molecular-identifier clustering-based TCR repertoire sequencing (MIDCIRS) and TCR RNA copy counting. General conclusions and limits of the study: Spiked-in Jurkat TCR RNA (approximately 10 copies' worth), which is not part of the donor repertoire, was contained in the naive libraries. Highly expanded clone sizes could be underestimated because identical TCR molecules may share a barcode. Spiked-in Jurkat TCR RNA equivalent to a single cell was reported to be detectable even among approximately 1 million naive CD8 T cells. In CMV-specific effector cells, clones with more than 20 RNA copies accounted for over 98% of molecules, whereas in naive cells such clones accounted for under 1%. Modeling gave about three recovered TCR RNA copies per cell versus 9.5 to 10 by digital PCR, implying roughly 30% capture efficiency. When barcode sub-clustering was not used, chimeric consensus sequences inflated TCR diversity, with chimeras reaching as high as 47%.

The CDR3 numbers 15 residues from cysteine through phenylalanine. Left in the record is the CDR3 DNA by itself, 45 bases read in frame from the first base. V and J are truncated by 1 base and 6 bases respectively, leaving an intervening sequence of 13 bases. Via the germline V gene (reference sequence), CDR1 is LNHDA and CDR2 SQIVND. Libraries of naive CD8 T cells were built from anywhere between about 18,000 and 1,000,000 sorted cells, with 10%, 30% or 50% of the purified RNA used. On a BD FACSAria II, naive CD8 T cells were FACS-sorted as CD8+CD4-CCR7+CD45RA+ and collected into RLT Plus buffer. Roughly nine TCR copies' worth of Jurkat RNA were spiked into about 20,000-1,100,000 naive CD8 T cell samples to test detection sensitivity. CD8 T cells were enriched with RosetteSep CD8+ T Cell Enrichment Cocktail and Ficoll-Paque, followed by ACK red cell lysis. Library method: PCR. Sequencing was carried out with a NextSeq 500. Bulk TCR libraries were prepared as previously described, using TCR primers listed in Table S5. Total RNA was purified with the Qiagen AllPrep DNA/RNA kit. Before analysis, reads from multiple sequencing runs of one library were combined. The source study handled its data this way. Reads were retained only if an exact TCR constant sequence was present, and the retained reads were trimmed to 150 nt and grouped according to their 12-nt molecular barcodes. Reads inside each barcode group were sub-clustered using a 15% Levenshtein threshold, and a quality-weighted consensus sequence was constructed for each RNA molecule. Non-functional sequences were removed, as were lower-count sequences one edit away from another. Based on fitting two negative binomial distributions, any barcode sub-cluster with under 20% of the maximum read count was discarded. TCRdb handled the public reads itself, with Q25 trimming in fastp and clone calling in MiXCR, and kept productive beta chains. Entries are consolidated by CDR3 protein sequence, retaining the most common genes and DNA. These V and J calls rely on TCRdb rather than the paper's analysis. Present in this sample are hundreds of thousands of distinct CDR3 sequences, approximately 24% of which were seen just once. The ten biggest clones cover 0.7% to 0.95% of the sample.

In regard to this clonotype: Its antigen remains unidentified. No quality values exist for individual bases; no much larger clone is one base distant.

In this chain, TRBV19 is recombined with TRBJ2-1; the D gene lacks a confident call. Sample: naive CD8+ T cells from blood, with Jurkat cell RNA spiked in. The cell subset or site label for this specimen denotes: FACS-sorted CD8+CD4-CCR7+CD45RA+ naive T cells. The sequence was obtained from a human donor in good health. Some libraries in this study had Jurkat cell RNA spiked in. CDR3 reads: CASSIGLARSNEQFF. The nucleotide sequence is TGTGCCAGTAGTATAGGTCTCGCACGCAGCAATGAGCAGTTCTTC.